The TCR beta chain described here comes from a study of CD8+ T cells in alopecia areata. Study information: For the treated group, dosing was oral tofacitinib at 5 to 10 mg twice daily.

Once RNA had been extracted, it was reverse transcribed into cDNA to act as the sequencing template. TCRdb keeps only in-frame clones here, not all; method: immunoSEQ multiplex PCR. The table lists over 100,000 clones, about 59% of them singletons. Findings of the study overall: Normal-skin resident alphabeta T cells also appear among scalp sample sequences. Having just one nonresponder leaves the connection between baseline CD8+ expansion and response unresolved. Both scalp clonality and the expanded CD8+ clones among the top 100 showed a significant decrease with tofacitinib.

Indicated treatment: oral pan-JAK inhibitor, 5-10 mg twice daily. Points on this clone: Its antigen is unknown.

The V end was cut by 3 bases, the J end by 8 bases, with 4 bases between. CDR3 length equals 10 residues. The V gene's germline CDR1 is SEHNR and CDR2 FQNEAQ (reference sequence). The TCR originated in a human donor with alopecia areata. Sequencing was performed on CD8+ T cells sorted from blood, taken at week 24, from a patient treated with tofacitinib. The chain has TRBV7-9 and TRBJ1-2; D ambiguous. The CDR3 spells CASSLDGYTF. The CDR3 region has the DNA TGTGCCAGCAGCTTGGACGGCTACACCTTC.